This paragraph reports one T cell receptor beta chain. Its antigen is still unknown. One end of the junction is discordant with germline, which a read error may explain. Counted from cysteine to phenylalanine, this CDR3 has 15 amino acids. Only the CDR3 region is kept as DNA, spanning 45 bases read in frame from base 1. The data derive from a study of post-analysis software for immune sequencing data (dated by TCRdb to 2015 to 2017). Regarding the study in general: Disease courses on record covered relapsing-remitting, secondary progressive and progressive-relapsing multiple sclerosis, though some patients had no subtype annotation. The patient repertoires were compared against approximately ten previously published healthy control repertoires obtained from donors aged about 6 to 26 years. A subset of samples was prepared in parallel using single-end sample barcoding, then pooled and co-amplified after Illumina adapter ligation.

To demonstrate the VDJtools post-analysis software, the study profiled TCR beta repertoires from the peripheral blood of about a dozen young patients with multiple sclerosis. The multiple sclerosis patients were children and adolescents between roughly 6 and 16 years of age. The receptor library was made with PCR. TCRdb names Illumina HiSeq 2500 as the instrument used. Unique molecular identifiers were incorporated into TCR beta cDNA libraries to reduce PCR and sequencing biases. Every 1 to 10 million input T cells yielded 500,000 or so cDNA molecules, meaning each molecule approximated one T cell. The patient libraries were prepared and sequenced with the same protocol used for the earlier healthy control dataset. Within a given batch, samples were prepared together, multiplexed and sequenced on the same HiSeq lane. The study's own analysis went as follows. Raw barcoded reads were processed with MIGEC, and single-read molecular identifier groups were discarded before consensus assembly and CDR3 extraction. Clonotype tables were post-analysed with VDJtools, normalizing diversity by down-sampling all datasets to the smallest sample size. To correct batch-related cross-sample contamination, repertoire overlap clustering matched CDR3 amino acid sequences but not nucleotide sequences. TCRdb reprocessing: public reads trimmed at Q25 with fastp, clones called with MiXCR, in-frame beta chains kept. Rows are combined by CDR3 protein, so each entry shows the most common genes and DNA. These V and J calls rely on TCRdb rather than the paper's analysis. In all, the sample holds approximately 460,000 distinct CDR3 sequences, and roughly 45% of those were seen once. The ten largest clones represent about an eighth of the sample.

Beyond this particular receptor, the publication reports: When samples were clustered directly using the F measure, samples prepared in the same batch co-clustered strongly, which prompted a batch-effect correction. The control group was slightly older than the multiple sclerosis patient group. Multiple sclerosis patients had significantly lower normalized Chao1 diversity than controls, a result that suggests substantial peripheral T-cell clonal expansion. Patients showed significantly higher frequencies than controls for five TRBV segments, among them TRBV5-6, TRBV5-1 and TRBV20-1.

The sequenced sample consisted of blood. The V gene is TRBV12-3 or TRBV12-4 and the J gene is TRBJ2-2; possibly the D gene is TRBD2, per 5 matching bases. The TCR originated in a girl between 5 and 17 years old with multiple sclerosis. The nucleotides are TGTGCCAGCAGTTTCGCAGGCTCGAACACCGGGAAGCTGTTTTTT. The encoded protein is CASSFAGSNTGKLFF.